These 6 T cell receptor beta chains came from one sample sequenced in a study of blood T cell repertoires in COVID-19 (dated by TCRdb to about 2020). Library creation used the immunoSEQ multiplex PCR assay. In TCRdb, the immuneACCESS table is reduced to in-frame sequences with V and J assigned. These tables do not hold every clone; where another copy was compared, an unresolved V gene accounts for under half, and the others remain unexplained. This sample lists tens of thousands of clones; 75% to 90% were detected once. Around an eighth of the sample belongs to the ten largest clones. Sequencing input: peripheral blood. All receptors come from a woman aged 55-70 years with active COVID-19.

Note on this clone: Other DNA sequences in the sample encode the same CDR3. The gene calls are TRBV7-8 and TRBJ1-6; 9 positions match TRBD1. CDR1 SGHVS and CDR2 FQNEAQ come from the germline V gene. The CDR3 is 14 residues long. The junction had 5 bases not matched to a gene; V was cut back by 5 bases and J by 9 bases. As DNA, the CDR3 is TGTGCCAGCAGCCTGGGACAGGGTGGTTCACCCCTCCACTTT. It encodes CASSLGQGGSPLHF.

The chain uses TRBV12-5 and TRBJ2-1; D is possibly TRBD1 (6 bases). The CDR3 is 15 residues long. Germline assignment: CDR1 LGHNT and CDR2 FRNRAP. Trimming removed 5 bases from V and 2 bases from J, with 13 bases in between. The CDR3 DNA reads TGTGCTAGTGGTCTCGGACAGTCTACCTACAATGAGCAGTTCTTC. It codes for CASGLGQSTYNEQFF. Full variable domain (outside the CDR3, taken from reference TRBV12-5 and TRBJ2-1): DARVTQTPRHKVTEMGQEVTMRCQPILGHNTVFWYRQTMMQGLELLAYFRNRAPLDDSGMPKDRFSAEMPDATLATLKIQPSEPRDSAVYFCASGLGQSTYNEQFFGPGTRLTVL.

The gene calls are TRBV5-5 and TRBJ2-1, with 13 bases fitting TRBD2. V lost 4 bases to trimming and J lost 6 bases; unmatched junction nucleotides: 7. The CDR3 sequence is 16 residues long. Germline V gene data show CDR1 as SGHKS and CDR2 as YYEKEE (reference sequence). The CDR3 sequence is CASSPGTSGVRNEQFF. The CDR3 DNA follows: TGTGCCAGCAGCCCGGGGACTAGCGGGGTCCGCAATGAGCAGTTCTTC.

This clone has only one observation. The rearrangement joins TRBV7-8 to TRBJ2-1, with 8 nucleotides matching TRBD2. The CDR3 extends over 13 amino acids. Per germline, CDR1 SGHVS and CDR2 FQNEAQ. V lost 5 bases and J lost 6; bases outside the gene matches: 3. The CDR3 DNA reads TGTGCCAGCAGCCGCCGGGGGGGCAATGAGCAGTTCTTC. Protein product: CASSRRGGNEQFF.

This rearrangement joins TRBV4-1 to TRBJ2-2; TRBD2 aligns across 9 bases. Germline V lookup: CDR1 MGHRA, CDR2 YSYEKL. This CDR3 contains 18 residues. V trimming: 0 bases; J trimming: 4 bases; junction bases outside the gene matches: 9. CDR3 nucleotides: TGCGCCAGCAGCCAAGATCGGGGACTAGCAACGTTCACCGGGGAGCTGTTTTTT. The encoded protein is CASSQDRGLATFTGELFF.

The chain couples TRBV3-1 (or the pseudogene TRBV3-2) to TRBJ2-7, with D perhaps TRBD1 (5 bases). V shed 5 bases and J shed 3 bases, with 8 bases lying between them. CDR1 and CDR2 from the germline V gene are LGHDT and YNNKEL (reference sequence). The CDR3 runs 12 residues. The CDR3 sequence is CASSGAGYEQYF. CDR3 nucleotides: TGTGCCAGCAGCGGGGCCGGCTACGAGCAGTACTTC.